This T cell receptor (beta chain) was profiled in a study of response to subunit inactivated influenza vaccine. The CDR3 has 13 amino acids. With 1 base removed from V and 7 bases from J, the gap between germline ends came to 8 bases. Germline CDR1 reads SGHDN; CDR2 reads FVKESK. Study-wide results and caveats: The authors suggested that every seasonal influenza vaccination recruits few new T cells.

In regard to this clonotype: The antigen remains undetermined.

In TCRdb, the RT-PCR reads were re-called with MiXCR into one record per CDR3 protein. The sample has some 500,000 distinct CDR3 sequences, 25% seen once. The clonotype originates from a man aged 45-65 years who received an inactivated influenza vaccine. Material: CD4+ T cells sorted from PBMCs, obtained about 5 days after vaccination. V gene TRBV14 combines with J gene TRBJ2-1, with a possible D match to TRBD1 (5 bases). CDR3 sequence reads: CASSQGGWNEQFF. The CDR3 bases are TGTGCCAGCAGCCAAGGGGGCTGGAATGAGCAGTTCTTC. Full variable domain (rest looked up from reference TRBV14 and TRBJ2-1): EAGVTQFPSHSVIEKGQTVTLRCDPISGHDNLYWYRRVMGKEIKFLLHFVKESKQDESGMPNNRFLAERTGGTYSTLKVQPAELEDSGVYFCASSQGGWNEQFFGPGTRLTVL.